A single sample gave rise to the 5 T cell receptor beta chains below, sequenced in a study of T cell responses to AZD1222 COVID-19 vaccine. Sequencing was performed with immunoSEQ multiplex PCR; in TCRdb, only in-frame clones are kept and a portion is missing. The sample lists about 100,000 clones, more than 85% occurring once. The sequencing used peripheral blood, collected on day 0 of AZD1222 vaccination. The receptors come from an adult in good health.

The chain combines TRBV5-1 with TRBJ2-3, with 10 bases fitting TRBD2. The CDR3 covers 15 residues. Trimming took 5 bases from V and 3 from J; bases not matched to a gene: 6. Germline V gene lookup returns CDR1 SGHRS and CDR2 YFSETQ. The CDR3 region has the DNA TGCGCCAGCAGGTACAGGGGACTAGCGACAGATACGCAGTATTTT. This translates into CASRYRGLATDTQYF.

The sample holds a few counts of this clone. The V gene is TRBV6-5, the J gene TRBJ2-2; maybe TRBD1 (6 bases). The CDR3 has 15 residues. Trimming took off 4 bases at V and 2 bases at J, with 11 bases between the two ends. Germline lookup yields CDR1 MNHEY and CDR2 SVGAGI. CDR3 DNA: TGTGCCAGCAGTTTCCAGGGGACCAACACCGGGGAGCTGTTTTTT. Residues: CASSFQGTNTGELFF.

The J gene is TRBJ2-7, the V gene TRBV19, with TRBD2 as a possible D gene (5 bases). Germline V gene sequence: CDR1 LNHDA, CDR2 SQIVND (reference sequence). The CDR3 length is 15 residues. V dropped 6 bases and J dropped 2 bases, with 17 bases sitting between them. CDR3 in DNA: TGTGCCAGTAGCCCCGGTATGGGGAGAACCTACGAGCAGTACTTC. Protein sequence: CASSPGMGRTYEQYF.

This clone appeared once. The chain joins TRBV7-8 to TRBJ2-3; D could derive from TRBD1 or TRBD2 (5 bases each). Germline V lookup: CDR1 SGHVS, CDR2 FQNEAQ. The CDR3 spans 15 residues. V lost 1 base and J lost 1, with 9 bases in between. The CDR3 DNA reads as TGTGCCAGCAGCTTAGTTAGGGGACGCACAGATACGCAGTATTTT. Protein sequence: CASSLVRGRTDTQYF.

The rearrangement uses TRBV2 and TRBJ2-1; 13 positions agree with TRBD2. Germline CDR1 and CDR2: SNHLY and FYNNEI. Trimming took 5 bases from V and 7 from J; bases not matched to a gene: 8. The CDR3 length is 16 residues. DNA for the CDR3: TGTGCCAGCAGTCATCGGACTAGCGGGAGTCTGAATGAGCAGTTCTTC. Translation: CASSHRTSGSLNEQFF.